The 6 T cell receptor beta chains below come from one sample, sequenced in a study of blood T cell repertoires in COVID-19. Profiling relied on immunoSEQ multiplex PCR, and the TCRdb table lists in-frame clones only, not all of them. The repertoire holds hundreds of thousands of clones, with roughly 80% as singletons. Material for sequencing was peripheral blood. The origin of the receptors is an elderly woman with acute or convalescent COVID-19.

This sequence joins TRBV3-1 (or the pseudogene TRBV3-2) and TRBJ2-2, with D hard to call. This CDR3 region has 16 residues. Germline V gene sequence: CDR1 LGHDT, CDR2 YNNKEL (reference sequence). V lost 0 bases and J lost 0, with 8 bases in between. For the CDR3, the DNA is TGTGCCAGCAGCCAAGATCCAAATCCGAACACCGGGGAGCTGTTTTTT. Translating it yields CASSQDPNPNTGELFF.

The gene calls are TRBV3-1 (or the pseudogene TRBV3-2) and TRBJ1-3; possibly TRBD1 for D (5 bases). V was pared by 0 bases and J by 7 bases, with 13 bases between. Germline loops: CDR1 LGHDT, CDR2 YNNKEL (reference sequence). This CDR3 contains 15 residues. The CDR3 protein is CASSQDTGGKNTIYF. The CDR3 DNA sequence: TGTGCCAGCAGCCAAGATACTGGGGGGAAGAACACCATATATTTT.

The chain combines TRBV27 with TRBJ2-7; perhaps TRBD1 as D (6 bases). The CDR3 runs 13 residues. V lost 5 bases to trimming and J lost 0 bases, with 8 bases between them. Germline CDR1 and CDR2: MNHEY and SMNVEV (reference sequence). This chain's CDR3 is CASSDRFSYEQYF. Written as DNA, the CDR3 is TGTGCCAGCAGTGACAGGTTCTCCTACGAGCAGTACTTC.

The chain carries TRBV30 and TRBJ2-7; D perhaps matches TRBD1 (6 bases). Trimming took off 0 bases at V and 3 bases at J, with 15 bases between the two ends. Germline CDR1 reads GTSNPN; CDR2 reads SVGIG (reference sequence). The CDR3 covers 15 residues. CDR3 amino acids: CAWSVAGDTYYEQYF. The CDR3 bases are TGTGCCTGGAGTGTAGCCGGGGACACCTACTACGAGCAGTACTTC.

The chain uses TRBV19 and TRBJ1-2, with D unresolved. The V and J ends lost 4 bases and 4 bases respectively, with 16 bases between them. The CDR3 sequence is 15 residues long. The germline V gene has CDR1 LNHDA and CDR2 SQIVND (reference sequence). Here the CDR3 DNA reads TGTGCCAGTAGTACCCCTCTGGGAGGCTCCTATGGCTACACCTTC. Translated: CASSTPLGGSYGYTF.

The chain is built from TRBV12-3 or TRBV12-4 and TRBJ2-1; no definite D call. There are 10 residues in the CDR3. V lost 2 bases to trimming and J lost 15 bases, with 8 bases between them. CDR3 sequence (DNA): TGTGCCAGCAGTTTAATTGGCACGTTCTTC. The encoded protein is CASSLIGTFF.